The rows below give T cell receptor beta chains drawn from one sample of a study of tumor-infiltrating lymphocytes in primary liver carcinoma. TCRdb reprocessed the multiplex PCR reads via MiXCR and lists one record per CDR3 protein. The sample has about 320,000 distinct CDR3 sequences, about 62% seen once; the top ten hold approximately 9%. The sequencing sample was made of peripheral blood. These receptors came from a middle-aged man with primary liver carcinoma and hepatitis B virus infection. The CDR3 runs from the conserved cysteine through the conserved F or W. The D gene is left open where the match is weak. Where a row states a size, it is once, few, many or the class of an expanded clone; other rows omit it.

D	V	size	J	CDR3	DNA
TRBD1	TRBV4-1	.	TRBJ1-5	CASSPHPSASKAGTAYNQPQHF	TGCGCCAGCAGCCCTCATCCCTCCGCTTCAAAGGCCGGGACAGCGTACAATCAGCCCCAGCATTTT
TRBD2	TRBV29-1	.	TRBJ2-3	CNVETGGTYTQYF	TGCAACGTTGAGACGGGGGGTACATATACGCAGTATTTT
TRBD1	TRBV5-1	.	TRBJ2-2	CASSLKRQGATGELFF	TGCGCCAGCAGCTTGAAAAGACAGGGGGCAACGGGGGAGCTGTTTTTT
TRBD2	TRBV7-9	.	TRBJ2-1	CASRTGLVDEQFF	TGTGCCAGCAGGACCGGACTAGTCGATGAGCAGTTCTTC
TRBD1	TRBV30	.	TRBJ1-4	CAWSEGAANEKLFF	TGTGCCTGGAGTGAGGGGGCAGCTAATGAAAAACTGTTTTTT
.	TRBV28	few	TRBJ1-5	CASHGNINQPQHF	TGTGCCTCTCACGGGAATATAAATCAGCCCCAGCATTTT
TRBD1	TRBV10-3	many	TRBJ2-5	CAIRRRTGIEETQYF	TGTGCCATCAGAAGACGGACAGGGATAGAAGAGACCCAGTACTTC
.	TRBV5-1	.	TRBJ1-5	CASSLIGAQPQHF	TGCGCCAGCAGCTTGATAGGAGCTCAGCCCCAGCATTTT
.	TRBV7-9	.	TRBJ2-3	CVSSLLAGGADTQYF	TGTGTCAGCAGCTTGCTAGCAGGCGGGGCAGATACGCAGTATTTT
.	TRBV6-5	.	TRBJ2-7	CANGNIDEQYF	TGTGCCAACGGTAACATTGACGAGCAGTACTTC
.	TRBV6-6	once	TRBJ2-3	CASTRGISTDTQHF	TGTGCCAGCACGAGGGGGATTAGCACAGATACGCAACATTTT
TRBD1	TRBV5-5	.	TRBJ2-6	CASTLWGLDRRYTGANVLTF	TGTGCCAGCACACTATGGGGTCTGGACAGGCGATATACTGGGGCCAACGTCCTGACTTTC
.	TRBV2	.	TRBJ1-1	CASRQTANTEAFF	TGTGCCAGCAGGCAGACAGCGAACACCGAAGCTTTCTTT
.	TRBV10-2	many	TRBJ2-5	CASTLRPAIEETQYF	TGCGCCAGCACACTCAGGCCTGCGATAGAAGAGACCCAGTACTTC
.	TRBV12-3/TRBV12-4	once	TRBJ2-1	CTSSAPRRTPPDEQFF	TGTACCAGCAGTGCGCCCCGGCGGACCCCTCCGGATGAGCAGTTCTTC
.	TRBV11-2	.	TRBJ1-2	CVSGAGHFNYGYTF	TGTGTCAGCGGCGCGGGACACTTTAACTATGGCTACACCTTC
.	TRBV12-3/TRBV12-4	.	TRBJ2-5	CASNRDITFQETQYF	TGTGCCAGCAATCGGGACATCACCTTCCAAGAGACCCAGTACTTC
TRBD2	TRBV11-2	.	TRBJ2-1	CASSLRRASGYNEQFF	TGTGCCAGCAGCTTACGGCGGGCTAGCGGCTACAATGAGCAGTTCTTC
.	TRBV7-9	few	TRBJ1-1	CASSLGQDPVTEAFF	TGTGCCAGCAGCTTAGGACAGGACCCGGTCACTGAAGCTTTCTTT
TRBD1	TRBV5-4	few	TRBJ2-6	CASSLGGAGGANVQTF	TGTGCCAGCAGCTTAGGGGGCGCAGGTGGGGCCAACGTCCAGACTTTC
.	TRBV29-1	many	TRBJ2-1	CSAEVGEQFF	TGCAGCGCGGAGGTTGGAGAGCAGTTCTTC
.	TRBV5-4	.	TRBJ2-2	CASSLRDSNTRELFF	TGTGCCAGCAGCCTCAGGGATTCGAACACCAGGGAGCTGTTTTTT
TRBD1	TRBV6-1	.	TRBJ2-3	CASSESSRDRVDTDTQYF	TGTGCCAGCAGTGAATCGAGCCGGGACAGGGTTGACACAGATACGCAGTATTTT
TRBD1	TRBV10-3	.	TRBJ2-3	CAIKGLRGSADTQYF	TGTGCCATCAAGGGGCTCAGGGGGAGCGCAGATACGCAGTATTTT